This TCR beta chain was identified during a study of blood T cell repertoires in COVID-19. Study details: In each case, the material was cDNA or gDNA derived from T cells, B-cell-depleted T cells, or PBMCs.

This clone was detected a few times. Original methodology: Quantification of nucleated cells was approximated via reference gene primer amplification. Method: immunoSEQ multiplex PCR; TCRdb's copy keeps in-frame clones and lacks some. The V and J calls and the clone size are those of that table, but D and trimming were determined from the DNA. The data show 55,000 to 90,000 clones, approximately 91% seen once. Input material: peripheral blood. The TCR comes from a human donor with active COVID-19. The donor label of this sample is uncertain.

This CDR3 reads CASVDRGASPLHF. The CDR3 DNA reads as TGTGCCAGTGTTGACAGGGGAGCTTCACCCCTCCACTTT. The V call is TRBV19, the J call TRBJ1-6, with TRBD1 matching 8 bases. CDR1 is LNHDA and CDR2 is SQIVND in the germline V gene (reference sequence). There are 13 residues in the CDR3. Losses at the gene ends were 8 bases for V and 9 bases for J; bases not matched to a gene: 6.